These 18 T cell receptor beta chains originate from one sample sequenced in a study of blood T cell repertoires in COVID-19. TCRdb's copy holds only in-frame clones and misses some; the assay was immunoSEQ multiplex PCR. The sample contains 100,000 to 150,000 clones, approximately 87% of which appear only once. The sequenced material came from peripheral blood. These receptors were taken from a man between 65 and 80 years old with active COVID-19.

The chain combines TRBV7-2 with TRBJ2-1; D perhaps matches TRBD1 (6 bases). Germline assignment: CDR1 SGHTA and CDR2 FQGNSA. V dropped 3 bases and J dropped 3 bases, with 9 bases sitting between them. This CDR3 has 14 residues. In DNA form, the CDR3 reads TGTGCCAGCAGCTTCGCAGGGGACTACAATGAGCAGTTCTTC. Translating it yields CASSFAGDYNEQFF.

V usage is TRBV11-3 and J usage is TRBJ2-1; D may be TRBD1 (5 bases). Germline CDR1 SGHNT, CDR2 YENEEA. Trimming removed 5 bases from V and 3 bases from J, with 8 bases in between. This CDR3 has 13 amino acids. In DNA form, the CDR3 reads TGTGCCAGCAGCACCGACAGCTACAATGAGCAGTTCTTC. This encodes CASSTDSYNEQFF.

This clone was observed a few times. J is TRBJ1-5 and V is TRBV30; D not resolved. V lost 3 bases to trimming and J lost 5 bases, with 11 bases between them. This CDR3 is built from 13 residues. CDR1 is GTSNPN, CDR2 SVGIG, per germline (reference sequence). CDR3 nucleotides: TGTGCCTGGAGGTCAGGCGGGGATCAGCCCCAGCATTTT. Protein: CAWRSGGDQPQHF.

This chain links TRBV27 with TRBJ1-2; 7 bases align to TRBD1. Germline V gene data show CDR1 as MNHEY and CDR2 as SMNVEV (reference sequence). V lost 5 bases to trimming and J lost 6 bases; unmatched junction nucleotides: 3. The CDR3 contains 12 residues. This CDR3 reads CASSPGGNGYTF. In DNA form, the CDR3 reads TGTGCCAGCAGTCCAGGGGGTAATGGCTACACCTTC.

V and J are TRBV18 and TRBJ2-1; 10 nucleotides match TRBD2. The CDR3 runs 15 residues. After removal of 1 base from V and 9 bases from J, the junction contained 6 bases not matched to a gene. Germline V lookup: CDR1 KGHSH, CDR2 LQKENI. Here the CDR3 reads CASSPQASGSSEQFF. The CDR3 DNA sequence: TGTGCCAGCTCACCACAGGCTAGCGGGAGCAGTGAGCAGTTCTTC.

The chain recombines TRBV19 with TRBJ2-5, with 7 bases aligning to TRBD2. After removal of 8 bases from V and 4 bases from J, the junction contained 4 bases not matched to a gene. CDR1 and CDR2 from the germline V gene are LNHDA and SQIVND (reference sequence). The CDR3 runs to 12 residues. This chain's CDR3 is CASGGVLETQYF. In DNA form, the CDR3 reads TGTGCCAGTGGGGGGGTCCTAGAGACCCAGTACTTC. Filled out from reference TRBV19 and TRBJ2-5, the complete variable domain reads DGGITQSPKYLFRKEGQNVTLSCEQNLNHDAMYWYRQDPGQGLRLIYYSQIVNDFQKGDIAEGYSVSREKKESFPLTVTSAQKNPTAFYLCASGGVLETQYFGPGTRLLVL.

V usage is TRBV7-3 and J usage is TRBJ2-2, with 10 nucleotides matching TRBD2. The junction had 2 bases not matched to a gene; V was cut back by 3 bases and J by 1 base. This CDR3 is built from 16 residues. The germline CDR1 and CDR2 sequences are SGHTA and FQGTGA. CDR3 amino acids: CASSLGTSVNTGELFF. DNA of the CDR3: TGTGCCAGCAGCTTGGGGACTAGCGTGAACACCGGGGAGCTGTTTTTT.

The chain joins TRBV28 to TRBJ1-2; D unclear. The CDR3 contains 13 residues. V lost 5 bases and J 3 bases, leaving 10 bases between the germline ends. Per germline, CDR1 MDHEN and CDR2 SYDVKM. For the CDR3, the DNA is TGTGCCAGCAGTCCTTTACGGGACTATGGCTACACCTTC. It yields the protein CASSPLRDYGYTF.

The chain uses TRBV29-1 and TRBJ2-1, with D tentatively TRBD2 (5 bases). Trimming left V 6 bases short and J 3 bases short, with 12 bases between. The CDR3 spans 13 residues. Germline V gene sequence: CDR1 SQVTM, CDR2 ANQGSEA. CDR3 nucleotide sequence: TGCAGCGTCACCCGCGGGCTCTACAATGAGCAGTTCTTC. The encoded protein is CSVTRGLYNEQFF.

The rearrangement uses TRBV4-2 and TRBJ2-7; TRBD1 might be the D (6 bases). This CDR3 region has 17 residues. Germline CDR1 is LGHNA and CDR2 is YNFKEQ. V was clipped by 1 base and J by 0 bases, with 16 bases between them. The CDR3 is CASSQAGGGQRSYEQYF. CDR3 in DNA: TGTGCCAGCAGCCAAGCAGGCGGAGGACAGCGCTCCTACGAGCAGTACTTC.

CDR3 nucleotide sequence: TGTGCCAGCCGAGCGGGACTACCTACAGATACGCAGTATTTT. The encoded protein is CASRAGLPTDTQYF. The V gene is TRBV6-5, the J gene TRBJ2-3; TRBD2 matches at 7 bases. CDR1 is MNHEY and CDR2 is SVGAGI in the germline V gene. The CDR3 is made up of 14 amino acids. V shed 8 bases, J shed 3 bases, and the junction held 8 bases outside the gene matches.

The table lists this clone with a count of one. The genes are TRBV27 and TRBJ2-1; 8 nucleotides align to TRBD2. The CDR3 is 15 residues long. CDR1 is MNHEY, CDR2 SMNVEV, per germline (reference sequence). With 1 base clipped from V and 7 bases from J, the junction kept 6 bases outside the gene matches. The CDR3 bases are TGTGCCAGCAGTTTATTGGCGGGAGGAAGAAATGAGCAGTTCTTC. Its translation: CASSLLAGGRNEQFF.

J is TRBJ2-1 and V is TRBV19, with 9 bases matching TRBD2. The CDR3 contains 16 residues. Trimming at V came to 2 bases and at J to 13 bases, leaving 15 bases not matched to a gene. The germline V gene has CDR1 LNHDA and CDR2 SQIVND (reference sequence). This chain's CDR3 is CASSINPLAGTMRQFF. CDR3 bases: TGTGCCAGTAGTATAAACCCCCTAGCGGGAACAATGAGACAGTTCTTC.

The chain has TRBV28 and TRBJ2-1, with D maybe TRBD2 (6 bases). Trimming cost V 5 bases and J 11 bases, with 16 bases left between them. Germline V CDR1 and CDR2: MDHEN, SYDVKM. This CDR3 spans 13 amino acids. This CDR3 is CASSLRVGRQQFF. CDR3 sequence (DNA): TGTGCCAGCAGTCTCCGTGTAGGGAGGCAGCAGTTCTTC.

The genes are TRBV5-4 and TRBJ2-7; D unclear. In germline, CDR1 is SGHNT, CDR2 YYREEE (reference sequence). V gave up 0 bases and J gave up 2 bases, with 12 bases separating them. This CDR3 comprises 15 residues. The CDR3 is CASSLGSSSPYEQYF. In nucleotides, the CDR3 is TGTGCCAGCAGCTTGGGGTCTAGTTCTCCCTACGAGCAGTACTTC. The entire variable domain, with the rest obtained from reference TRBV5-4 and TRBJ2-7, is as follows: ETGVTQSPTHLIKTRGQQVTLRCSSQSGHNTVSWYQQALGQGPQFIFQYYREEENGRGNFPPRFSGLQFPNYSSELNVNALELDDSALYLCASSLGSSSPYEQYFGPGTRLTVT.

V is TRBV7-9 and J is TRBJ1-1, with 9 bases identical to TRBD1. The germline V gene has CDR1 SEHNR and CDR2 FQNEAQ (reference sequence). V shed 4 bases and J 4 bases; nucleotides not matched to a gene: 1. The CDR3 has 13 amino acids. The CDR3 coding sequence is TGTGCCAGCAGCTCGGGACAGGGCACTGAAGCTTTCTTT. Its protein is CASSSGQGTEAFF. Using reference TRBV7-9 and TRBJ1-1 for the parts outside the CDR3, the full variable domain is DTGVSQNPRHKITKRGQNVTFRCDPISEHNRLYWYRQTLGQGPEFLTYFQNEAQLEKSRLLSDRFSAERPKGSFSTLEIQRTEQGDSAMYLCASSSGQGTEAFFGQGTRLTVV.

This clone was counted once. V and J are TRBV5-1 and TRBJ2-3; tentatively, D is TRBD2 (6 bases). The CDR3 length is 12 residues. Between the trimmed V and J ends, which lost 5 bases and 6 bases, there was a span of 10 bases. Germline CDR1 reads SGHRS; CDR2 reads YFSETQ. CDR3 sequence reads: CASRGGSDTQYF. The DNA of the CDR3 is TGCGCCAGCAGAGGAGGGAGCGATACGCAGTATTTT.

This chain links TRBV2 with TRBJ2-1; the match to TRBD2 covers 8 bases. Trimming cost V 7 bases and J 7 bases; bases outside gene matches: 6. Looked up from germline, CDR1 is SNHLY and CDR2 is FYNNEI. This CDR3 spans 13 amino acids. The CDR3 protein is CASNKRELNEQFF. The CDR3, as DNA: TGTGCCAGCAACAAGCGGGAGTTAAATGAGCAGTTCTTC.